This T cell receptor (beta chain) was captured in a study of cytomegalovirus exposure and HLA in healthy donors. The study's findings and limits: The CMV antigen specificity of a few CMV-associated chains was confirmed through in vitro analysis. The classifier reportedly diagnosed cytomegalovirus status with high sensitivity and specificity. It was 150 to 200 TCR beta chains that were listed as cytomegalovirus-associated.

This table comes from immunoSEQ multiplex PCR, and its TCRdb copy is limited to in-frame clones, with some not included. The table lists some 69,000 clones, about 94% of them singletons. The CDR3 contains 16 residues. J lost 5 bases, V lost 1 base, and 6 bases had no gene match. Germline V lookup: CDR1 SGHKS, CDR2 YYEKEE (reference sequence). On this clone: Its specificity is unknown.

The V call is TRBV5-5, the J call TRBJ2-5; 12 bases match TRBD2. The sample taken for sequencing was PBMCs. This receptor was identified in a man between 18 and 35 years old in good health and CMV-seropositive. The CDR3 region has the DNA TGTGCCAGCAGCTTGTCACTACTAGCGGGGGGCGAGACCCAGTACTTC. Protein product: CASSLSLLAGGETQYF.